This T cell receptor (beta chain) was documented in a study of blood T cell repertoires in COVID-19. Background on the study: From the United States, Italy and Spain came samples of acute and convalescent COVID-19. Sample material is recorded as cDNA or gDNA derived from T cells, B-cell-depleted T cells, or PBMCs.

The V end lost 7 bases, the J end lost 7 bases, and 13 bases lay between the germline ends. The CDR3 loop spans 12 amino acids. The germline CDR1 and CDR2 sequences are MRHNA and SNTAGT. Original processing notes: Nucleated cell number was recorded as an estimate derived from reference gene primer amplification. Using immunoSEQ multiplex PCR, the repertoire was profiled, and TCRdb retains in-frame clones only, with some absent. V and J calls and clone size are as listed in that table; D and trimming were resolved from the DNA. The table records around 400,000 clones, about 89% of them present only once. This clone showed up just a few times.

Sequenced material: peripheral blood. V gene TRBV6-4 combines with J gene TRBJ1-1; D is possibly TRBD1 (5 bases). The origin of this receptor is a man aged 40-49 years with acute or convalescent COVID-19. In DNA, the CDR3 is TGTGCCAGCAAGGACGTAAGGGGTGAAGCTTTCTTT. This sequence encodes CASKDVRGEAFF.